This T cell receptor beta chain is from a study of blood T cell repertoires in COVID-19. Study-level information: Acute and convalescent COVID-19 specimens originated in the United States, Italy and Spain.

This CDR3 region has 15 residues. Germline-derived CDR1 and CDR2 are SEHNR and FQNEAQ (reference sequence). With 2 bases removed from V and 5 bases from J, the gap between germline ends came to 15 bases. Seattle patients were enrolled while actively infected and followed longitudinally. In the authors' methods: Estimation of nucleated cell counts relied on the amplification of reference gene primers. Produced via immunoSEQ multiplex PCR; TCRdb's table is partial and in-frame only. V and J calls and clone size are copied from that table; D and trimming were computed from the DNA. The sample includes under 200,000 clones, approximately 80% of them seen just once.

V usage is TRBV7-9 and J usage is TRBJ2-5; D gene unclear. Sequenced: peripheral blood. The receptor was isolated from a woman aged 70-85 years with COVID-19, enrolled during active disease. CDR3 coding DNA: TGTGCCAGCAGCTTAATCCCCTCCTCCGGGGAGACCCAGTACTTC. It specifies CASSLIPSSGETQYF.